This T cell receptor (beta chain) is drawn from a study of OX40 agonist ivuxolimab in advanced cancers. The wider study: Head and neck, renal cell, melanoma or hepatocellular carcinoma were the cancers that dose-escalation patients had.

TCRdb keeps only in-frame clones here, not all; method: immunoSEQ multiplex PCR. This table has about 79,000 clones, 85% to 90% appearing once. CDR1 MGHRA and CDR2 YSYEKL come from the germline V gene. The CDR3 length is 15 residues. Trimming removed 4 bases at V and 7 bases at J, with 19 bases between. This clone was observed a few times. Its antigen remains unidentified. Findings and caveats of the study: Blood T cells, both CD4+ and CD8+, expanded clonally by week 6 at 0.1 to 3.0 mg/kg. It was also the case that some nonresponders had low normalized T-cell clonal expansion.

The receptor's source is an adult with an advanced solid tumor such as melanoma, head and neck, liver or kidney cancer. The input for sequencing was CD4+ or CD8+ T cells sorted from blood, taken in a trial of the OX40 agonist ivuxolimab. The chain couples TRBV4-1 to TRBJ1-2; D not certain. The CDR3 loop is CASSPLTDARRGYTF. CDR3 DNA: TGCGCCAGCAGCCCTTTGACGGACGCCCGGCGTGGCTACACCTTC.